Detailed here is one TCR beta chain. Seattle enrolled patients during active infection and tracked them longitudinally. The sample belongs to a study of blood T cell repertoires in COVID-19. As for the study in general: Donors in the United States, Italy and Spain gave samples during acute or convalescent COVID-19. Nucleic acid was either cDNA or gDNA, and it came from T cells, B-cell-depleted T cells, or PBMCs.

Study processing details: Estimates of nucleated cell counts were drawn from the amplification of reference gene primers. Sequencing was performed with immunoSEQ multiplex PCR; in TCRdb, only in-frame clones are kept and a portion is missing. V, J and clone size are those of that table, while D and trimming were read from the DNA. The sample includes about 410,000 clones, approximately 91% seen only once; the top ten take roughly 1.6%. CDR1 is SGHTA and CDR2 is FQGNSA in the germline V gene. The CDR3 sequence is 16 residues long. V lost 5 bases and J lost 4; bases outside the gene matches: 11. This TCR was recovered from a woman aged 40 to 50 with COVID-19, enrolled during active disease. This chain joins TRBV7-2 and TRBJ2-1, with 7 bases aligning to TRBD1. The sample was peripheral blood. The CDR3 reads CASSHFPGQSYNEQFF. CDR3 coding DNA: TGTGCCAGCAGCCATTTCCCGGGACAGTCATACAATGAGCAGTTCTTC.